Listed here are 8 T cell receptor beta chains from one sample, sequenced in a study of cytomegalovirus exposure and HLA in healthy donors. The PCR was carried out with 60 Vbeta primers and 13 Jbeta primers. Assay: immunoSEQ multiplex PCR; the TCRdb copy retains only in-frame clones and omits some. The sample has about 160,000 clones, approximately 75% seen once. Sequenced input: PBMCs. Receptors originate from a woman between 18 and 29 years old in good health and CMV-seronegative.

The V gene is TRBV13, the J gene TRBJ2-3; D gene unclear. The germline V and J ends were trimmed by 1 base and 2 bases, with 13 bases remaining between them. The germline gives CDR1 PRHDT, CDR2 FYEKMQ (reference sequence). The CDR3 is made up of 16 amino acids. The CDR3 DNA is TGTGCCAGCAGCTTAGATGGCAGGCAGAACACAGATACGCAGTATTTT. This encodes CASSLDGRQNTDTQYF.

In DNA, the CDR3 is TGTGCCAGTAGTATAGGGGGCAGTGGTGGCTACACCTTC. This encodes CASSIGGSGGYTF. This chain connects TRBV19 to TRBJ1-2; tentative D call: TRBD1 (5 bases). CDR3 length: 13 amino acids. Germline V gene data show CDR1 as LNHDA and CDR2 as SQIVND (reference sequence). V lost 1 base, J lost 7 bases, and 10 bases lay in between.

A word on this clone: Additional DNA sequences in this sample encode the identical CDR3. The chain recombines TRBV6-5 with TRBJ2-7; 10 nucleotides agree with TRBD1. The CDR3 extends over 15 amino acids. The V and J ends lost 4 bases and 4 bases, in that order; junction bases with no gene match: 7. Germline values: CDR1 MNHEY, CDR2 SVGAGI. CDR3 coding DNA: TGTGCCAGCAGTTCCTGGACAGGGGGGACATACGAGCAGTACTTC. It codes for CASSSWTGGTYEQYF.

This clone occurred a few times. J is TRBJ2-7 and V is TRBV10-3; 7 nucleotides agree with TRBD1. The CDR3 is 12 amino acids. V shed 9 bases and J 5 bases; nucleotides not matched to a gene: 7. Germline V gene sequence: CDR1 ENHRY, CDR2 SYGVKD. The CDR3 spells CAIHAGGHEQYF. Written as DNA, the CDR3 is TGTGCCATACACGCAGGGGGTCACGAGCAGTACTTC.

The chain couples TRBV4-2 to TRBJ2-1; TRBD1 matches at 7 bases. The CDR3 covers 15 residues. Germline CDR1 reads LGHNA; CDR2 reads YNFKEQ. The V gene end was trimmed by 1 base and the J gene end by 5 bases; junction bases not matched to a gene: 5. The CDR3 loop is CASSQGTGDDNEQFF. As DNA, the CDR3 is TGTGCCAGCAGCCAAGGGACAGGAGATGACAATGAGCAGTTCTTC.

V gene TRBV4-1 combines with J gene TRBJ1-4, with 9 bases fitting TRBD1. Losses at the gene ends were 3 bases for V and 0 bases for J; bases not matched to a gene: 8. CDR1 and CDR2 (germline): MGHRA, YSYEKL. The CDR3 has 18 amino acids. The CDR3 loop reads CASSHSGTGNPTNEKLFF. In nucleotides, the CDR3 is TGCGCCAGCAGCCACTCCGGGACAGGGAACCCAACTAATGAAAAACTGTTTTTT.

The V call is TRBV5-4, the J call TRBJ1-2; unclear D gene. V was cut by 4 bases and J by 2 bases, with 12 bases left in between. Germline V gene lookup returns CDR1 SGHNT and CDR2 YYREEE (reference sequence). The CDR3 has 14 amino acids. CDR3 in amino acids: CASSPRTGNYGYTF. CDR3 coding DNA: TGTGCCAGCAGCCCTCGTACGGGGAACTATGGCTACACCTTC.

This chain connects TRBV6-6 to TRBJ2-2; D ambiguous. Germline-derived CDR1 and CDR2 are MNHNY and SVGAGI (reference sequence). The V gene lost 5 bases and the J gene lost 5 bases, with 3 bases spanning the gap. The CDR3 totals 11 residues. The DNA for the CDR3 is TGTGCCAGCAGTCGGACCGGGGAGCTGTTTTTT. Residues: CASSRTGELFF.